A single TCR beta chain is shown here with its context. Its target is not known. Molecular identifiers with 6-nucleotide sample barcodes were added during cDNA synthesis via template switching. Reprocessing the 5' RACE reads, TCRdb reports a single entry for every CDR3 protein and omits DNA. In total, the table holds about 450,000 distinct CDR3 sequences. The data were obtained in a study of monozygotic twins with inflammatory bowel disease. Study findings and constraints: Evidence did not back any single strong signal or clonotype linked to IBD.

The CDR3 contains 16 residues. Germline lookup yields CDR1 SNHLY and CDR2 FYNNEI. From whole blood, total RNA was isolated without any sorting of T cells. The sequence derives from a human donor with ulcerative colitis or Crohn's disease, or a healthy co-twin of an affected twin (not recorded which). The gene calls are TRBV2 and TRBJ2-2; the TCRdb D gene call, TRBD2, has no DNA to confirm it. Material for sequencing was blood. The CDR3 is CASRWDGSGSPGELFF.